This TCR beta chain was identified during a study of cytomegalovirus exposure and HLA in healthy donors. V gave up 6 bases and J gave up 8 bases, with 17 bases separating them. Germline lookup yields CDR1 MNHEY and CDR2 SVGAGI. This CDR3 has 14 residues. PCR used 60 Vbeta primers and 13 Jbeta primers. Generated by immunoSEQ multiplex PCR, the TCRdb table keeps only in-frame clones and is missing some. The repertoire holds roughly 49,000 clones, roughly 80% seen once, with 2.5% to 3% in the top ten. The chain carries TRBV6-5 and TRBJ2-1; perhaps TRBD1 as D (6 bases). This sequence originates from a woman in her 40s in good health and CMV-seropositive. The sample comprised PBMCs. This CDR3 is CASRDQGRGDEQFF. The CDR3, as DNA: TGTGCCAGCAGGGATCAGGGGAGAGGCGATGAGCAGTTCTTC.